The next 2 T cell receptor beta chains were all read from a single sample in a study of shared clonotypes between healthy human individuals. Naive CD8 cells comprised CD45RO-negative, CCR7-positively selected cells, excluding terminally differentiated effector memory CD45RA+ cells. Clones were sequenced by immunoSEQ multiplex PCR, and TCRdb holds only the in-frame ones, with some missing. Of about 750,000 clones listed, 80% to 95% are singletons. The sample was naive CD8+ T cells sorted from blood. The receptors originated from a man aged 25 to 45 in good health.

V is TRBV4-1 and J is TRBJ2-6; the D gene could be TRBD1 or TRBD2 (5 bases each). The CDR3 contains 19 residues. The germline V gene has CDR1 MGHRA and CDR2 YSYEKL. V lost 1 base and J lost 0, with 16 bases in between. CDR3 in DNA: TGCGCCAGCAGCCAAGTCACCCGGGACGCAAGCTCTGGGGCCAACGTCCTGACTTTC. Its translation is CASSQVTRDASSGANVLTF.

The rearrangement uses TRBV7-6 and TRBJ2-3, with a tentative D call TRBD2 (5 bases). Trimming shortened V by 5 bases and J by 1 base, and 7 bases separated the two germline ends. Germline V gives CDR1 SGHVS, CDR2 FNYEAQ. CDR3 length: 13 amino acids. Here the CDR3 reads CASSPGGTDTQYF. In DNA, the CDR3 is TGTGCCAGCAGCCCCGGGGGCACAGATACGCAGTATTTT.